A single sample is the source of the 18 T cell receptor beta chains below, sequenced in a study of T cell responses to AZD1222 COVID-19 vaccine. Assay: immunoSEQ multiplex PCR; the TCRdb copy retains only in-frame clones and omits some. The sample records about 76,000 clones, more than 75% being singletons. The sample was peripheral blood, taken on day 0 of AZD1222 vaccination. The receptors here all came from an adult in good health.

V usage is TRBV7-3 and J usage is TRBJ2-2; TRBD2 might be the D (5 bases). CDR3 length equals 13 residues. The V gene lost 8 bases and the J gene lost 5 bases, with 12 bases spanning the gap. The germline gives CDR1 SGHTA, CDR2 FQGTGA. CDR3 in amino acids: CASSLEPTGELFF. CDR3 coding DNA: TGTGCCAGCTCACTAGAACCAACCGGGGAGCTGTTTTTT.

The V and J genes are TRBV18 and TRBJ1-5; D call uncertain. V was clipped by 7 bases and J by 1 base, with 14 bases between them. CDR1 is KGHSH, CDR2 LQKENI, per germline. CDR3 length equals 15 residues. The CDR3 DNA reads as TGTGCCAGCTTATCATGGCTGCTCAGCAATCAGCCCCAGCATTTT. Its translation is CASLSWLLSNQPQHF.

For the CDR3, the DNA is TGTGCCAGCAGTGAACGAAGTCTCAATTCCCCGCTTCGTCGTCGGGCAGGGGGAGATGGCTACACCTTC. It encodes CASSERSLNSPLRRRAGGDGYTF. The J gene is TRBJ1-2, the V gene TRBV6-1, with 7 bases identical to TRBD1. This CDR3 has 23 residues. V lost 2 bases to trimming and J lost 6 bases; unmatched junction nucleotides: 33. CDR1 is MNHNS, CDR2 SASEGT, per germline.

The rearrangement uses TRBV6-5 and TRBJ2-5; 12 bases are a match to TRBD2. Germline V CDR1 and CDR2: MNHEY, SVGAGI. V lost 6 bases, J lost 5 bases, and 7 bases stayed unmatched. The CDR3 has 15 amino acids. The CDR3 DNA is TGTGCCAGCAGCCGACTAGCGGGAGATCTGGAGACCCAGTACTTC. Translation: CASSRLAGDLETQYF.

This chain uses TRBV9 with TRBJ1-5; D is undetermined. CDR3 length equals 16 residues. V gave up 3 bases and J gave up 0 bases, with 13 bases separating them. CDR1 and CDR2 (germline): SGDLS, YYNGEE. The CDR3 nucleotides are TGTGCCAGCAGCGGTTCATACCGACATAGCAATCAGCCCCAGCATTTT. Its translation: CASSGSYRHSNQPQHF.

The chain joins TRBV7-8 to TRBJ1-2; TRBD1 matches at 7 bases. V shed 5 bases, J shed 8 bases, and the junction held 8 bases outside the gene matches. Germline V gene sequence: CDR1 SGHVS, CDR2 FQNEAQ. The CDR3 contains 13 residues. Here the CDR3 reads CASSLSGQDGYTF. The CDR3 DNA reads as TGTGCCAGCAGCCTATCCGGACAGGACGGCTACACCTTC.

In this sample, this clone turned up once. This chain's CDR3 is CASSKVGGSYEQYF. The CDR3 DNA reads as TGTGCCAGCAGCAAAGTGGGGGGCTCGTACGAGCAGTACTTC. The J gene is TRBJ2-7, the V gene TRBV7-8; D tentatively reads TRBD1 or TRBD2 (6 bases each). The CDR3 has 14 residues. V lost 5 bases to trimming and J lost 4 bases, with 15 bases between them. The germline CDR1 and CDR2 sequences are SGHVS and FQNEAQ.

CDR3 sequence: CASSRQQGENTGELFF. The CDR3 nucleotides read TGTGCCAGTAGTAGACAACAGGGGGAGAACACCGGGGAGCTGTTTTTT. The V and J genes are TRBV19 and TRBJ2-2; 8 bases align to TRBD1. J gave up 1 base and V 4 bases, and 5 bases lay outside the gene matches. CDR3 length equals 16 residues. Germline V gene sequence: CDR1 LNHDA, CDR2 SQIVND (reference sequence).

The V gene is TRBV7-8, the J gene TRBJ2-7; TRBD2 matches 8 bases. This CDR3 is 15 amino acids long. Germline assignment: CDR1 SGHVS and CDR2 FQNEAQ. V was clipped by 5 bases and J by 4 bases; unmatched bases: 10. The CDR3 DNA follows: TGTGCCAGCAGCGGTGGGTTTCGGGAGGGATACGAGCAGTACTTC. Translation: CASSGGFREGYEQYF.

The chain uses TRBV20-1 and TRBJ1-1; no clear D. Germline V CDR1 and CDR2: DFQATT, SNEGSKA (reference sequence). V was clipped by 2 bases and J by 11 bases, with 9 bases between them. The CDR3 has 10 amino acids. For the CDR3, the DNA is TGCAGTGCTAGAAGGGATTTGGCTTTCTTT. It codes for CSARRDLAFF.

The chain has TRBV30 and TRBJ2-7; D might be TRBD1 (6 bases). The germline V and J ends were trimmed by 3 bases and 4 bases, with 10 bases remaining between them. Germline V gene data show CDR1 as GTSNPN and CDR2 as SVGIG (reference sequence). The CDR3 extends over 12 amino acids. The CDR3 nucleotides are TGTGCCTGGAGACTAGGGGGATACGAGCAGTACTTC. Protein sequence: CAWRLGGYEQYF.

The V gene is TRBV7-8, the J gene TRBJ1-2; TRBD1 aligns across 8 bases. Germline CDR1 reads SGHVS; CDR2 reads FQNEAQ. This CDR3 spans 14 amino acids. Losses at the gene ends were 8 bases for V and 2 bases for J; bases not matched to a gene: 7. The CDR3 coding sequence is TGTGCCAGCGCTGGACAGGGTGTAAACTATGGCTACACCTTC. This translates into CASAGQGVNYGYTF. The whole variable domain, filled in from reference TRBV7-8 and TRBJ1-2, reads GAGVSQSPRYKVAKRGQDVALRCDPISGHVSLFWYQQALGQGPEFLTYFQNEAQLDKSGLPSDRFFAERPEGSVSTLKIQRTQQEDSAVYLCASAGQGVNYGYTFGSGTRLTVV.

This clone showed up just once. V and J are TRBV7-2 and TRBJ1-5; D is uncertain. The CDR3 covers 13 residues. V was shortened by 5 bases and J by 3 bases, with 8 bases between the two germline ends. The germline V gene has CDR1 SGHTA and CDR2 FQGNSA. CDR3 loop: CASSGGFNQPQHF. The DNA for the CDR3 is TGTGCCAGCAGCGGAGGTTTCAATCAGCCCCAGCATTTT.

This rearrangement joins TRBV15 to TRBJ1-4, with 7 bases that match TRBD1. The CDR3 has 15 amino acids. From germline, CDR1 is LNHNV and CDR2 YYDKDF (reference sequence). V was pared by 1 base and J by 6 bases, with 5 bases of the junction left unmatched. The CDR3 DNA is TGTGCCACCAGCAGAGTATCAGGGGGATATGAAAAACTGTTTTTT. Translation: CATSRVSGGYEKLFF.

This chain links TRBV3-1 (or the pseudogene TRBV3-2) with TRBJ1-5; 7 bases line up with TRBD1. The CDR3 contains 15 residues. In germline, CDR1 is LGHDT, CDR2 YNNKEL (reference sequence). Trimming took 2 bases from V and 7 from J; bases not matched to a gene: 8. CDR3 sequence (DNA): TGTGCCAGCAGCCAAAACGGACAGGAGCACCAGCCCCAGCATTTT. This sequence encodes CASSQNGQEHQPQHF.

The chain combines TRBV9 with TRBJ2-3; the D is unclear. Trimming removed 0 bases from V and 2 bases from J, with 7 bases in between. The CDR3 extends over 14 amino acids. The germline CDR1 and CDR2 sequences are SGDLS and YYNGEE. The chain's CDR3 is CASSVVVDTDTQYF. The CDR3 coding sequence is TGTGCCAGCAGCGTAGTGGTAGACACAGATACGCAGTATTTT.

V and J are TRBV30 and TRBJ1-2; D unclear. This CDR3 comprises 15 residues. Per germline, CDR1 GTSNPN and CDR2 SVGIG (reference sequence). V was clipped by 2 bases and J by 2 bases, with 15 bases between them. The CDR3 DNA is TGTGCCTGGAGTCTTGGTCCAGGACCAAACTATGGCTACACCTTC. As protein: CAWSLGPGPNYGYTF.

This clone was observed a few times. V is TRBV29-1 and J is TRBJ1-2; possibly TRBD1 for D (5 bases). CDR1 and CDR2 from the germline V gene are SQVTM and ANQGSEA. V was cut by 0 bases and J by 7 bases, with 15 bases left in between. The CDR3 has 14 amino acids. The CDR3 DNA sequence: TGCAGCGTTGAAGATGGCCACCTCGGGGCTGGCTACACCTTC. Encoded protein: CSVEDGHLGAGYTF.